What follows describes a single T cell receptor beta chain. What it recognizes is unknown. This specimen comes from a study of OX40 agonist ivuxolimab in advanced cancers. This CDR3 is 14 amino acids long. Germline V gene data show CDR1 as LNHDA and CDR2 as SQIVND (reference sequence). The ends were cut back, 5 bases at V and 2 bases at J, with 13 bases in the middle. Findings of the study overall: At 0.1 to 3.0 mg/kg and by week 6, clonal expansion occurred in CD4+ and CD8+ blood T cells.

Sequencing was performed with immunoSEQ multiplex PCR; in TCRdb, only in-frame clones are kept and a portion is missing. The table shows fewer than 85,000 clones, with around nine tenths occurring only once. The clonotype was recovered from an adult with an advanced solid tumor such as melanoma, head and neck, liver or kidney cancer. The sequencing used CD4+ or CD8+ T cells sorted from blood, collected in a trial of the OX40 agonist ivuxolimab. This chain connects TRBV19 to TRBJ2-7; perhaps TRBD1 as D (6 bases). The chain's CDR3 is CASSDKTGAYEQYF. The CDR3 DNA reads TGTGCCAGTAGTGATAAGACAGGAGCCTACGAGCAGTACTTC.